Shown below are 17 T cell receptor beta chains from a single sample sequenced in a study of T cell changes during pregnancy in multiple sclerosis. Only in-frame clones appear in the TCRdb table, and some are missing; sequencing was by immunoSEQ multiplex PCR. Of around 50,000 clones in the sample, roughly 93% were seen once. Sequencing used CD8+ T cells from peripheral blood mononuclear cells, obtained in the first trimester of pregnancy. The origin of the receptors is a female donor with multiple sclerosis, enrolled in a pregnancy study.

V usage is TRBV15 and J usage is TRBJ1-5; TRBD1 aligns across 7 bases. Trimming removed 0 bases from V and 4 bases from J; junction bases left unmatched: 0. CDR1 is LNHNV, CDR2 YYDKDF, per germline (reference sequence). The CDR3 is 14 residues long. CDR3 protein: CATSRDRGNQPQHF. CDR3 coding DNA: TGTGCCACCAGCAGAGACAGGGGGAATCAGCCCCAGCATTTT.

CDR3 DNA: TGTGCCAGCAGCCCCGGGACAGTGAATTCACCCCTCCACTTT. Its translation is CASSPGTVNSPLHF. This chain uses TRBV27 with TRBJ1-6; 7 bases map to TRBD1. The V segment lost 6 bases and the J segment 7 bases; nucleotides outside the gene matches: 6. The CDR3 contains 14 residues. The germline V gene has CDR1 MNHEY and CDR2 SMNVEV (reference sequence).

This clone was found once. The chain combines TRBV19 with TRBJ2-3; D gene uncertain. V was trimmed by 8 bases and J by 3 bases, leaving 9 bases between them. This CDR3 has 12 residues. From germline, CDR1 is LNHDA and CDR2 SQIVND (reference sequence). CDR3 sequence: CASGQLTDTQYF. The CDR3 nucleotides read TGTGCCAGTGGGCAGTTAACAGATACGCAGTATTTT. The whole variable domain, remainder taken from reference TRBV19 and TRBJ2-3, is DGGITQSPKYLFRKEGQNVTLSCEQNLNHDAMYWYRQDPGQGLRLIYYSQIVNDFQKGDIAEGYSVSREKKESFPLTVTSAQKNPTAFYLCASGQLTDTQYFGPGTRLTVL.

The rearrangement joins TRBV7-6 to TRBJ2-2, with TRBD2 identical over 12 bases. The CDR3 sequence is 17 residues long. Germline lookup yields CDR1 SGHVS and CDR2 FNYEAQ. V shed 1 base, J shed 3 bases, and the junction held 3 bases outside the gene matches. CDR3 region: CASSLGLAGDYTGELFF. The CDR3 nucleotides read TGTGCCAGCAGCTTAGGACTAGCGGGGGATTACACCGGGGAGCTGTTTTTT.

A few counts support this clone. This rearrangement joins TRBV7-9 to TRBJ1-2, with TRBD1 as a possible D gene (5 bases). Germline CDR1 is SEHNR and CDR2 is FQNEAQ (reference sequence). Deletions cut 5 bases from V and 7 bases from J, with 20 bases between. The length of the CDR3 is 15 residues. CDR3 bases: TGTGCCAGCAGCCTGACCCGACAGTTTCACCGTGGCTACACCTTC. Its protein product is CASSLTRQFHRGYTF.

The V call is TRBV7-9, the J call TRBJ1-5; D perhaps matches TRBD1 (6 bases). The germline V gene has CDR1 SEHNR and CDR2 FQNEAQ (reference sequence). The germline V and J ends were trimmed by 1 base and 9 bases, with 19 bases remaining between them. This CDR3 has 16 amino acids. The CDR3 DNA follows: TGTGCCAGCAGCTTAGGTGAGGACAGCCAGGCCTCGCCCCAGCATTTT. It encodes CASSLGEDSQASPQHF.

The chain has TRBV4-1 and TRBJ1-2; 10 bases agree with TRBD1. The CDR3 is 14 residues long. The ends lost 5 bases at V and 9 bases at J; junction bases unmatched: 9. Germline V CDR1 and CDR2: MGHRA, YSYEKL. The CDR3 is CASSKVGQGKSYTF. CDR3 nucleotides: TGCGCCAGCAGCAAGGTGGGACAGGGGAAAAGCTACACCTTC.

This chain uses TRBV11-2 with TRBJ2-1; 9 bases map to TRBD1. This CDR3 region has 15 residues. V was clipped by 2 bases and J by 8 bases; unmatched bases: 7. Germline lookup yields CDR1 SGHAT and CDR2 FQNNGV. CDR3 sequence (DNA): TGTGCCAGCAGCTTATGGGACAGGGCCGTCGATGAGCAGTTCTTC. It yields the protein CASSLWDRAVDEQFF. Together with reference TRBV11-2 and TRBJ2-1, the CDR3 gives the full variable domain: EAGVAQSPRYKIIEKRQSVAFWCNPISGHATLYWYQQILGQGPKLLIQFQNNGVVDDSQLPKDRFSAERLKGVDSTLKIQPAKLEDSAVYLCASSLWDRAVDEQFFGPGTRLTVL.

The V call is TRBV14, the J call TRBJ1-1; D gene ambiguous. Germline V gene data show CDR1 as SGHDN and CDR2 as FVKESK. V was shortened by 6 bases and J by 0 bases, with 14 bases between the two germline ends. The CDR3 totals 15 residues. This chain's CDR3 is CASSPSLGMNTEAFF. CDR3 DNA: TGTGCCAGCAGTCCATCTTTGGGCATGAACACTGAAGCTTTCTTT.

V and J are TRBV6-1 and TRBJ2-7; 7 nucleotides line up with TRBD2. The V and J ends lost 10 bases and 0 bases, in that order; junction bases with no gene match: 3. The CDR3 has 12 residues. Per the germline V gene, CDR1 is MNHNS and CDR2 is SASEGT. The CDR3, as DNA: TGTGCCATCCGGGGGGACTCCTACGAGCAGTACTTC. It translates to CAIRGDSYEQYF.

V gene TRBV4-3 combines with J gene TRBJ1-2, with D uncertain. The CDR3 is 12 amino acids. Germline V gives CDR1 LGHNA, CDR2 YSLEER. V dropped 0 bases and J dropped 7 bases, with 6 bases sitting between them. CDR3 sequence: CASSQDRLGYTF. As DNA, the CDR3 is TGCGCCAGCAGCCAAGATCGTCTTGGCTACACCTTC.

V and J are TRBV7-2 and TRBJ2-1; D is undetermined. This CDR3 contains 12 residues. CDR1 is SGHTA and CDR2 is FQGNSA in the germline V gene. Trimming stripped 1 base from V and 6 bases from J, with 4 bases between. The CDR3 nucleotides read TGTGCCAGCAGCTTAGGACTCAATGAGCAGTTCTTC. It is translated as CASSLGLNEQFF.

This sequence joins TRBV15 and TRBJ2-1; 9 positions agree with TRBD1. The germline gives CDR1 LNHNV, CDR2 YYDKDF (reference sequence). This CDR3 has 15 residues. V lost 5 bases and J lost 9; bases outside the gene matches: 11. In nucleotides, the CDR3 is TGTGCCACCAGCCCACGGGACAGGGTTGGTGGTGAGCAGTTCTTC. Translation gives CATSPRDRVGGEQFF.

The V and J genes are TRBV23-1 and TRBJ1-2, with D maybe TRBD1 (6 bases). TRBV23-1 is designated an ORF whose function remains uncertain. The CDR3 extends over 15 amino acids. Trimming stripped 2 bases from V and 4 bases from J, with 14 bases between. The CDR3 spells CASSQKGGGFYGYTF. Here the CDR3 DNA reads TGCGCCAGCAGTCAAAAGGGGGGAGGGTTCTATGGCTACACCTTC.

This clone was seen a single time. The J gene is TRBJ2-1, the V gene TRBV4-1, with 10 bases aligning to TRBD2. Germline trimming cut 4 bases from V and 3 bases from J; bases unmatched to any gene: 6. The CDR3 spans 16 residues. CDR1 is MGHRA and CDR2 is YSYEKL in the germline V gene. Here the CDR3 reads CASSRPPSGGYNEQFF. The CDR3 region has the DNA TGCGCCAGCAGCCGCCCCCCTAGCGGGGGCTACAATGAGCAGTTCTTC.

The chain recombines TRBV4-3 with TRBJ1-1; 8 bases match TRBD1. Looked up from germline, CDR1 is LGHNA and CDR2 is YSLEER. J was trimmed by 7 bases and V by 2 bases; bases with no gene match: 15. CDR3 length equals 17 residues. The CDR3 spells CASSQPAGDRGPGEAFF. CDR3 DNA: TGCGCCAGCAGCCAACCCGCCGGAGACAGGGGACCGGGTGAAGCTTTCTTT.

The rearrangement joins TRBV19 to TRBJ2-2; 13 nucleotides match TRBD2. The J segment lost 7 bases and the V segment lost 5 bases, leaving 13 bases of the junction unmatched. The CDR3 totals 18 residues. Germline values: CDR1 LNHDA, CDR2 SQIVND (reference sequence). The CDR3: CASSRPRPTSGRGGELFF. For the CDR3, the DNA is TGTGCCAGTAGTCGCCCCCGCCCCACTAGCGGGAGGGGCGGGGAGCTGTTTTTT.